The next 23 T cell receptor beta chains were all read from a single sample in a study of cytomegalovirus exposure and HLA in healthy donors. It was with 60 Vbeta and 13 Jbeta primers that the PCR ran. Assay used: immunoSEQ multiplex PCR; TCRdb lists only in-frame clones, some missing. The profile shows around 130,000 clones, around 74% of them singletons. Sequenced input: PBMCs. These receptors came from a woman aged 50 to 65 in good health and CMV-seropositive.

The V and J genes are TRBV6-1 and TRBJ1-2; 9 bases map to TRBD1. CDR3 length: 14 residues. After removal of 6 bases from V and 7 bases from J, the junction contained 9 bases not matched to a gene. The germline V gene has CDR1 MNHNS and CDR2 SASEGT. The CDR3 spells CASRDVGQGSGYTF. The CDR3 coding sequence is TGTGCCAGCAGGGACGTGGGACAGGGCAGTGGCTACACCTTC.

Only a few counts were recorded for this clone. The chain uses TRBV5-1 and TRBJ2-7; 9 nucleotides agree with TRBD1. The CDR3 runs to 14 residues. Trimming at V came to 2 bases and at J to 2 bases, leaving 2 bases not matched to a gene. Germline V gene lookup returns CDR1 SGHRS and CDR2 YFSETQ. The CDR3 nucleotides are TGCGCCAGCAGCTTTGGGACAGGGACCTACGAGCAGTACTTC. Translating it yields CASSFGTGTYEQYF.

J is TRBJ2-5 and V is TRBV10-3; the D gene is possibly TRBD1 (6 bases). V lost 2 bases and J lost 1, with 11 bases in between. Germline-derived CDR1 and CDR2 are ENHRY and SYGVKD. The CDR3 length is 15 residues. The CDR3 is CAISEPTGSQETQYF. CDR3 coding DNA: TGTGCCATCAGTGAGCCGACAGGCAGCCAAGAGACCCAGTACTTC.

The CDR3 loop reads CASRPATGAETQYF. In DNA form, the CDR3 reads TGTGCCAGCAGACCGGCGACAGGTGCAGAGACCCAGTACTTC. The chain is built from TRBV5-4 and TRBJ2-5; possible D gene TRBD1, 6 bases. There are 14 residues in the CDR3. The ends were cut back, 5 bases at V and 4 bases at J, with 15 bases in the middle. CDR1 is SGHNT, CDR2 YYREEE, per germline (reference sequence).

The count of this clone is one. The chain uses TRBV4-3 and TRBJ1-1, with D perhaps TRBD1 (5 bases). V gave up 6 bases and J gave up 1 base, with 18 bases separating them. CDR1 and CDR2 from the germline V gene are LGHNA and YSLEER. The CDR3 is 16 residues long. CDR3 coding DNA: TGCGCCAGCAGAATCTCCGCAGGGTTCGGGAACACTGAAGCTTTCTTT. As protein: CASRISAGFGNTEAFF.

The J gene is TRBJ1-6, the V gene TRBV5-4; no reliable D call. Per germline, CDR1 SGHNT and CDR2 YYREEE (reference sequence). This CDR3 contains 16 residues. The V and J ends lost 0 bases and 2 bases respectively, with 9 bases between them. The CDR3 protein is CASSLDTLTYNSPLHF. The CDR3 region has the DNA TGTGCCAGCAGCTTGGACACCCTCACCTATAATTCACCCCTCCACTTT.

This rearrangement joins TRBV12-5 to TRBJ1-5, with 9 positions matching TRBD1. Per the germline V gene, CDR1 is LGHNT and CDR2 is FRNRAP. The CDR3 covers 14 residues. V trimming: 6 bases; J trimming: 6 bases; junction bases outside the gene matches: 6. CDR3 bases: TGTGCTAGTGGGGAGGGACAGGGCTCTCAGCCCCAGCATTTT. This encodes CASGEGQGSQPQHF.

By sample fraction, this clone is large (0.1 to 1%). This chain joins TRBV19 and TRBJ1-5; D not resolved. The germline V gene encodes CDR1 LNHDA and CDR2 SQIVND (reference sequence). The CDR3 covers 12 residues. V lost 6 bases and J 0 bases, leaving 3 bases between the germline ends. DNA of the CDR3: TGTGCCAGTAGGGCTAGCAATCAGCCCCAGCATTTT. Its protein product is CASRASNQPQHF.

The chain links TRBV7-9 to TRBJ2-7; 9 bases align to TRBD1. Germline V CDR1 and CDR2: SEHNR, FQNEAQ (reference sequence). The CDR3 extends over 12 amino acids. V was clipped by 11 bases and J by 3 bases; unmatched bases: 5. For the CDR3, the DNA is TGTGCCTCGCGGACAGGGGACTACGAGCAGTACTTC. It translates to CASRTGDYEQYF.

The chain links TRBV5-4 to TRBJ2-1; D might be TRBD2 (7 bases). Looked up from germline, CDR1 is SGHNT and CDR2 is YYREEE (reference sequence). The CDR3 has 16 residues. The V and J ends lost 0 bases and 0 bases respectively, with 10 bases between them. In nucleotides, the CDR3 is TGTGCCAGCAGCTTGGAAAGGGGGGGCTCCTACAATGAGCAGTTCTTC. Translation gives CASSLERGGSYNEQFF. Looking up the rest from reference TRBV5-4 and TRBJ2-1 gives the full variable domain: ETGVTQSPTHLIKTRGQQVTLRCSSQSGHNTVSWYQQALGQGPQFIFQYYREEENGRGNFPPRFSGLQFPNYSSELNVNALELDDSALYLCASSLERGGSYNEQFFGPGTRLTVL.

V gene TRBV2 combines with J gene TRBJ1-5; 7 bases align to TRBD1. Germline trimming cut 6 bases from V and 6 bases from J; bases unmatched to any gene: 8. Per germline, CDR1 SNHLY and CDR2 FYNNEI. This CDR3 is 14 amino acids long. The CDR3 DNA follows: TGTGCCAGCAGGGCCGGGACAGAGTTTCAGCCCCAGCATTTT. It specifies CASRAGTEFQPQHF. The full variable domain, with the rest looked up from reference TRBV2 and TRBJ1-5, is EPEVTQTPSHQVTQMGQEVILRCVPISNHLYFYWYRQILGQKVEFLVSFYNNEISEKSEIFDDQFSVERPDGSNFTLKIRSTKLEDSAMYFCASRAGTEFQPQHFGDGTRLSIL.

This rearrangement joins TRBV7-8 to TRBJ2-5; D is unresolved. The CDR3 is 13 residues long. The germline gives CDR1 SGHVS, CDR2 FQNEAQ. The V and J ends lost 1 base and 1 base respectively, with 4 bases between them. CDR3 DNA: TGTGCCAGCAGCTTAGGCAGCCAAGAGACCCAGTACTTC. Translating gives CASSLGSQETQYF.

The rearrangement links TRBV2 to TRBJ1-4; possibly TRBD1 for D (6 bases). V shed 6 bases and J shed 8 bases, with 16 bases lying between them. The CDR3 is 14 residues long. The germline V gene has CDR1 SNHLY and CDR2 FYNNEI. Here the CDR3 DNA reads TGTGCCAGCAGAGGTGTGACAGGAGAGGAAAAACTGTTTTTT. Translated: CASRGVTGEEKLFF.

This clone has only a few counts. The chain has TRBV7-8 and TRBJ2-7, with a tentative D call TRBD1 (6 bases). V lost 3 bases and J lost 0, with 12 bases in between. Per germline, CDR1 SGHVS and CDR2 FQNEAQ. The CDR3 runs to 15 residues. Written as DNA, the CDR3 is TGTGCCAGCAGCTTCGGACAGTCGAGCTCCTACGAGCAGTACTTC. This codes for CASSFGQSSSYEQYF.

This clone was detected only a few times. The chain couples TRBV5-1 to TRBJ2-3, with D maybe TRBD1 (5 bases). Germline loops: CDR1 SGHRS, CDR2 YFSETQ. The CDR3 runs to 15 residues. The V gene lost 4 bases and the J gene lost 0 bases, with 12 bases spanning the gap. The CDR3 DNA reads as TGCGCCAGCAGCCCGGACACTACTAGCACAGATACGCAGTATTTT. Translated: CASSPDTTSTDTQYF.

This clone was seen just once. V gene TRBV9 combines with J gene TRBJ2-1, with D possibly matching TRBD2 (6 bases). The CDR3 is made up of 15 amino acids. Germline CDR1 and CDR2: SGDLS and YYNGEE. The V end was cut by 0 bases, the J end by 4 bases, with 11 bases between. The CDR3 bases are TGTGCCAGCAGCGTAGGCGGGGCCCTTTACAATGAGCAGTTCTTC. Amino acid sequence: CASSVGGALYNEQFF.

V is TRBV5-1 and J is TRBJ1-2; D might be TRBD1 (5 bases). This CDR3 has 13 amino acids. CDR1 SGHRS and CDR2 YFSETQ come from the germline V gene. Trimming removed 4 bases at V and 6 bases at J, with 13 bases between. The CDR3 DNA reads as TGCGCCAGCAGCGAAGGGGTTTCTGATGGCTACACCTTC. Translation: CASSEGVSDGYTF. Filled out from reference TRBV5-1 and TRBJ1-2, the complete variable domain reads KAGVTQTPRYLIKTRGQQVTLSCSPISGHRSVSWYQQTPGQGLQFLFEYFSETQRNKGNFPGRFSGRQFSNSRSEMNVSTLELGDSALYLCASSEGVSDGYTFGSGTRLTVV.

The rearrangement uses TRBV25-1 and TRBJ1-5; D not resolved. CDR1 and CDR2 from the germline V gene are MGHDK and SYGVNS. Trimming left V 1 base short and J 4 bases short, with 8 bases between. The CDR3 covers 14 residues. The CDR3 DNA sequence: TGTGCCAGCAGTGAATTGGTGCGGAATCAGCCCCAGCATTTT. As protein: CASSELVRNQPQHF.

The chain employs TRBV30 and TRBJ2-7; TRBD2 agrees at 10 bases. The CDR3 sequence is 14 residues long. J gave up 0 bases and V 8 bases, and 7 bases lay outside the gene matches. Germline V gene lookup returns CDR1 GTSNPN and CDR2 SVGIG (reference sequence). The DNA of the CDR3 is TGTGCCGGGAAACTAGCGGGGACCTCCTACGAGCAGTACTTC. This codes for CAGKLAGTSYEQYF.

V is TRBV4-3 and J is TRBJ1-2; possibly TRBD1 for D (5 bases). The V end was cut by 0 bases, the J end by 4 bases, with 12 bases between. The CDR3 has 15 amino acids. The germline CDR1 and CDR2 sequences are LGHNA and YSLEER. Here the CDR3 DNA reads TGCGCCAGCAGCCAAGATTGGTCGACAGTCTATGGCTACACCTTC. Protein: CASSQDWSTVYGYTF.

The genes are TRBV5-4 and TRBJ2-5, with D maybe TRBD2 (5 bases). V lost 1 base and J lost 4, with 8 bases in between. The CDR3 consists of 13 residues. The germline V gene encodes CDR1 SGHNT and CDR2 YYREEE (reference sequence). Here the CDR3 reads CASSLIRGETQYF. CDR3 coding DNA: TGTGCCAGCAGCTTGATACGGGGAGAGACCCAGTACTTC. Based on the CDR3 plus reference TRBV5-4 and TRBJ2-5, the full variable domain is ETGVTQSPTHLIKTRGQQVTLRCSSQSGHNTVSWYQQALGQGPQFIFQYYREEENGRGNFPPRFSGLQFPNYSSELNVNALELDDSALYLCASSLIRGETQYFGPGTRLLVL.

This clone came up once. CDR3 loop: CASSLGGQTNYGYTF. CDR3 coding DNA: TGTGCCAGCAGCTTGGGCGGGCAGACTAACTATGGCTACACCTTC. The chain recombines TRBV11-3 with TRBJ1-2; no firm D call. CDR3 length equals 15 residues. CDR1 is SGHNT, CDR2 YENEEA, per germline. Trimming left V 3 bases short and J 0 bases short, with 11 bases between.

The chain carries TRBV2 and TRBJ1-2; TRBD1 matches at 9 bases. Losses at the gene ends were 11 bases for V and 4 bases for J; bases not matched to a gene: 11. This CDR3 has 14 amino acids. Germline-derived CDR1 and CDR2 are SNHLY and FYNNEI. The CDR3 here is CAWIPGQGLYGYTF. In DNA form, the CDR3 reads TGTGCCTGGATACCGGGACAGGGCCTCTATGGCTACACCTTC.